This T cell receptor (beta chain) is from a study of somatic mutations in cytotoxic T cells in rheumatoid arthritis. Germline V CDR1 and CDR2: KGHSH, LQKENI. The CDR3 contains 15 residues. J was trimmed by 7 bases and V by 0 bases; bases with no gene match: 2. Study-wide findings and caveats: Measurement of CD8+ T-cell clonality revealed no significant difference between rheumatoid arthritis patients and age-matched healthy controls.

Isolating CD4+ and CD8+ cells involved positive magnetic bead selection on an AutoMACS. Their purity was then checked by flow cytometry. How the authors handled the data: Matches to published virus-specific TCRB sequences were rare among patient CD8+ clones larger than 1%. Generated by immunoSEQ multiplex PCR, the TCRdb table keeps only in-frame clones and is missing some. V and J calls and clone size come straight from that table; D and trimming were deduced from the DNA. This table has some 15,000 clones, around 82% appearing once. A note on this clone: The target antigen is unknown.

V and J are TRBV18 and TRBJ2-2; 10 bases agree with TRBD2. This clonotype was obtained from a woman aged 45-59 years with rheumatoid arthritis. Sequencing was performed on CD8+ T cells sorted from blood. The CDR3 sequence is CASSPPLAGHGELFF. For the CDR3, the DNA is TGTGCCAGCTCACCACCACTAGCGGGGCACGGGGAGCTGTTTTTT.